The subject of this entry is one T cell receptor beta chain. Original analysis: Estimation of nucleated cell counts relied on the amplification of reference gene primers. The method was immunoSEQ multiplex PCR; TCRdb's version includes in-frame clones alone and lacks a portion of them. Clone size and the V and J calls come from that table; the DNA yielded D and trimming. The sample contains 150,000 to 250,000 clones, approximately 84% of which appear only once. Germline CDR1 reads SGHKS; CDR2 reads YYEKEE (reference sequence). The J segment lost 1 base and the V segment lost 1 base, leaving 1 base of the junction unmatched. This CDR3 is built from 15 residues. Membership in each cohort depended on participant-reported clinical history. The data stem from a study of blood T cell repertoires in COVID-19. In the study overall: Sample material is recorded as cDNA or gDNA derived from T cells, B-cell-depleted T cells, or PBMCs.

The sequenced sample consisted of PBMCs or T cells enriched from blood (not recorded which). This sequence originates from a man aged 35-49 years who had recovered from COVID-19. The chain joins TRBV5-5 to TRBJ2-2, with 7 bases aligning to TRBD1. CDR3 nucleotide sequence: TGTGCCAGCAGCTTGAGGACAGGGAACACCGGGGAGCTGTTTTTT. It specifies CASSLRTGNTGELFF. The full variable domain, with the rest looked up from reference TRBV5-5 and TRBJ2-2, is DAGVTQSPTHLIKTRGQQVTLRCSPISGHKSVSWYQQVLGQGPQFIFQYYEKEERGRGNFPDRFSARQFPNYSSELNVNALLLGDSALYLCASSLRTGNTGELFFGEGSRLTVL.